This T cell receptor (beta chain) was found in a study of breast tumors, draining lymph nodes, adjacent tissues. TCRdb analysed the multiplex PCR reads with MiXCR anew, one entry per CDR3 protein. The sample lists about 230,000 distinct CDR3 sequences, approximately 30% occurring once. Axillary draining lymph nodes of breast cancer patients supplied the node samples. The sequencing sample was made of axillary lymph node tissue. This sequence was found in a female donor with breast cancer. Some clones in this sample may be carry-over from other donors' samples.

In DNA, the CDR3 is TGTGCCAGCAGTCCCCAGCCCTCTACAGGCGGGCAGTTCTTC. Its protein is CASSPQPSTGGQFF. The rearrangement joins TRBV27 to TRBJ2-1, with D possibly being TRBD1 (5 bases). CDR3 length equals 14 residues. The germline V gene has CDR1 MNHEY and CDR2 SMNVEV (reference sequence). The V gene lost 5 bases and the J gene lost 12 bases, with 20 bases spanning the gap.